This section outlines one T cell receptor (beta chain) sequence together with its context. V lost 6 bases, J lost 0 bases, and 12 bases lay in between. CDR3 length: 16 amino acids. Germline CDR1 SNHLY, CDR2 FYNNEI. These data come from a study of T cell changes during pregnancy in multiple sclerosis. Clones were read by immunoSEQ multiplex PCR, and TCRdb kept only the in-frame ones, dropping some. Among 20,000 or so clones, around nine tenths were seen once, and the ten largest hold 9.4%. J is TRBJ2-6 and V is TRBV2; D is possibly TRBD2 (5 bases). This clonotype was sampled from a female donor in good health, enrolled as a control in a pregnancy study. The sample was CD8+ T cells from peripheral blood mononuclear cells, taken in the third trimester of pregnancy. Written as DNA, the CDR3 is TGTGCCAGCAGCCCTACTGGACTCTCTGGGGCCAACGTCCTGACTTTC. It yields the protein CASSPTGLSGANVLTF.